The next 6 T cell receptor beta chains were all read from a single sample in a study of T cell changes during pregnancy in multiple sclerosis. Profiled with immunoSEQ multiplex PCR; TCRdb holds only in-frame clones, not every one. Among about 42,000 clones listed, around 80% were seen once. The sample in question was CD4+ T cells from peripheral blood mononuclear cells, obtained before pregnancy. These receptors all come from a female donor with multiple sclerosis, enrolled in a pregnancy study.

V and J are TRBV5-6 and TRBJ2-3; TRBD2 might be the D (5 bases). Germline-derived CDR1 and CDR2 are SGHDT and YYEEEE. V was cut by 1 base and J by 1 base, with 10 bases left in between. This CDR3 contains 15 residues. The CDR3 DNA reads as TGTGCCAGCAGCTTGCGCCCAGCGGGCACAGATACGCAGTATTTT. Translated: CASSLRPAGTDTQYF.

The chain recombines TRBV6-1 with TRBJ1-4, with D tentatively TRBD1 (5 bases). Germline CDR1 is MNHNS and CDR2 is SASEGT. This CDR3 spans 15 amino acids. V was trimmed by 3 bases and J by 7 bases, leaving 15 bases between them. CDR3 loop: CASSDVQGSSEKLFF. The CDR3 DNA sequence: TGTGCCAGCAGTGATGTGCAGGGAAGTAGTGAAAAACTGTTTTTT.

This chain connects TRBV30 to TRBJ1-1; a possible D gene is TRBD1 (5 bases). There are 13 residues in the CDR3. Germline V gives CDR1 GTSNPN, CDR2 SVGIG (reference sequence). V was pared by 2 bases and J by 4 bases, with 11 bases between. The CDR3 loop reads CAWSRGIGTEAFF. CDR3 DNA sequence: TGTGCCTGGAGTCGGGGGATCGGCACTGAAGCTTTCTTT.

The CDR3 sequence is CASSPQNGGGGEKLFF. DNA for the CDR3: TGTGCCAGCAGCCCCCAAAACGGGGGAGGGGGTGAAAAACTGTTTTTT. The rearrangement uses TRBV9 and TRBJ1-4, with D possibly TRBD1 on 6 matching bases. Germline loops: CDR1 SGDLS, CDR2 YYNGEE. V lost 4 bases and J 7 bases, leaving 20 bases between the germline ends. This CDR3 comprises 16 residues.

CDR3 sequence reads: CASSLAQGFDEQFF. CDR3 in DNA: TGCGCCAGCAGCTTGGCACAGGGCTTCGATGAGCAGTTCTTC. This chain joins TRBV5-1 and TRBJ2-1; a weak D match, TRBD1 (6 bases). Trimming stripped 0 bases from V and 8 bases from J, with 12 bases between. CDR3 length: 14 amino acids. CDR1 and CDR2 (germline): SGHRS, YFSETQ.

The count of this clone is one. This chain links TRBV9 with TRBJ2-3; 10 bases align to TRBD1. The CDR3 has 16 residues. Trimming cost V 0 bases and J 3 bases; bases outside gene matches: 4. The V gene's germline CDR1 is SGDLS and CDR2 YYNGEE. The CDR3 protein is CASSVEGQGRTDTQYF. For the CDR3, the DNA is TGTGCCAGCAGCGTAGAGGGACAGGGGAGGACAGATACGCAGTATTTT.